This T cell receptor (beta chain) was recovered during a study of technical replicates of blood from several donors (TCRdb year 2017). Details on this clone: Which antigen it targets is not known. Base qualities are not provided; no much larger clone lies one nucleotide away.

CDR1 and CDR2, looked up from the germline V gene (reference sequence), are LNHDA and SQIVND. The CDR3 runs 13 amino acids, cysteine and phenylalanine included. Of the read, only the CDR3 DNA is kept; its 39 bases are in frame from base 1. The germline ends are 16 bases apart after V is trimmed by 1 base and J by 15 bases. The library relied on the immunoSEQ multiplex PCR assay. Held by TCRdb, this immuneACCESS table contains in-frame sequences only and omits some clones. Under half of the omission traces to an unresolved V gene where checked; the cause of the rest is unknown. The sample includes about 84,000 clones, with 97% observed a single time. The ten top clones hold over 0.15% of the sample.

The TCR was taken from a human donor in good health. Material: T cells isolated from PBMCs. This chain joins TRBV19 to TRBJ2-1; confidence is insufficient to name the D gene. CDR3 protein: CASSIAPEFYRFF. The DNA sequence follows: TGTGCCAGTAGTATAGCCCCCGAGTTCTATCGGTTCTTC.